This T cell receptor (beta chain) was observed in a study of T-cell reconstitution after alpha-beta-depleted transplantation in children. Notes on the study in general: There were some patients whose high TCRbeta diversity at day 60 came from surviving recipient T cells and thymic progenitors. It was newly produced T cells that mostly accounted for T-cell counts and diversity one year after transplant. It was reported that alpha-beta T cells came from several hundred expanded graft clones (about two months after transplant).

For this clonotype: Its antigen remains unidentified.

Unique molecular identifiers were used in preparing the TCRbeta library. One entry per CDR3 protein, called by TCRdb with MiXCR from the PCR reads. Of approximately 190,000 distinct CDR3 sequences in the sample, roughly 9.1% were seen once. This CDR3 region has 14 residues. Deletions cut 2 bases from V and 1 base from J, with 3 bases between. The germline V gene has CDR1 LGHNA and CDR2 YSLEER. This material consisted of PBMCs, mostly from graft donor cells, taken 360 days after TCRalphabeta/CD19-depleted stem cell transplant. This sequence originates from a male patient aged 2-15 years who had a stem cell transplant for acute myeloid leukemia, so the T cells may come from the graft donor. The chain links TRBV4-3 to TRBJ2-6; D not certain. The DNA for the CDR3 is TGCGCCAGCAGCCAAACTTCTGGGGCCAACGTCCTGACTTTC. This gives the protein CASSQTSGANVLTF.